This TCR beta chain was sequenced for a study of human T cells and chemical hapten exposure. Study background: Each patch test put 0.01% DPC on the upper back, and results were read at 6 days.

Individual cDNA molecules each carried unique molecular identifiers attached by the library. TCRdb fed the RACE reads into MiXCR, producing one record per CDR3 protein. The table includes some 87,000 distinct CDR3 sequences, over 9% detected once. The CDR3 has 15 amino acids. Germline V gives CDR1 SGDLS, CDR2 YYNGEE. The V end lost 0 bases, the J end lost 2 bases, and 11 bases lay between the germline ends. Regarding time point: patch test 1, 2 weeks after DPC sensitization. Treatment defined: therapeutic diphenylcyclopropenone sensitization with weekly scalp DPC. Blood draws preceded each patch test application.

The sequence was obtained from a woman between 45 and 60 years old with alopecia areata. Some clones in this sample may be carry-over from other donors' samples. The V and J genes are TRBV9 and TRBJ2-5; TRBD2 might be the D (5 bases). This sample comprised whole blood, obtained in connection with sensitization to the hapten diphenylcyclopropenone (DPC). The CDR3 is CASSVDRQRQETQYF. The CDR3 DNA reads TGTGCCAGCAGCGTAGATCGCCAGCGGCAAGAGACCCAGTACTTC.